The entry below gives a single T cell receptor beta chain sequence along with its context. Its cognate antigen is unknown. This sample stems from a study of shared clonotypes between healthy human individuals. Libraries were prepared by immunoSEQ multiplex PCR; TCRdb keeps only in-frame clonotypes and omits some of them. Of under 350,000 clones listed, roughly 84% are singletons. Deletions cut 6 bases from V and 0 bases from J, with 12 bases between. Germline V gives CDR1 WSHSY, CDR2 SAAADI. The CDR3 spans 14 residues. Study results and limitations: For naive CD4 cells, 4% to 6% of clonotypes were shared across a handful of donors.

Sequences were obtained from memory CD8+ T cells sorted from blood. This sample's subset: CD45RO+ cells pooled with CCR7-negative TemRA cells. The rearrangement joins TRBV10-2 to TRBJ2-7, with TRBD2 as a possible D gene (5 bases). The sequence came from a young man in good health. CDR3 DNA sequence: TGCGCCAGCAGCCTCCAACTAGACTCCTACGAGCAGTACTTC. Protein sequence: CASSLQLDSYEQYF.